The rows below give T cell receptor beta chains drawn from one sample of a study of cytomegalovirus exposure and HLA in healthy donors. Repertoires were generated with immunoSEQ multiplex PCR, while TCRdb's copy carries only in-frame clones and drops some. This sample yields about 130,000 clones, of which 80% are seen a single time; 1.2% belongs to the top ten. The sample comprised PBMCs. The origin of the receptors is a female donor in good health and CMV-seronegative. The CDR3 runs from the conserved cysteine through the conserved F or W. A D gene is named only where the DNA matches it firmly. A clone size is listed for some rows: how often the clone was seen (once, few, many), or a class if it is expanded.

v_gene: TRBV7-9
abundance: .
j_gene: TRBJ1-4
d_gene: .
CDR3aa: CASSLVVANEKLFF
CDR3nt: TGTGCCAGCAGCTTGGTAGTCGCTAATGAAAAACTGTTTTTT

v_gene: TRBV6-5
abundance: .
j_gene: TRBJ1-5
d_gene: .
CDR3aa: CASRQGLNQPQHF
CDR3nt: TGTGCCAGCAGACAGGGTCTCAATCAGCCCCAGCATTTT

v_gene: TRBV7-9
abundance: .
j_gene: TRBJ1-1
d_gene: TRBD1
CDR3aa: CASSSPRVGGTGRAFF
CDR3nt: TGTGCCAGCAGCTCTCCTAGAGTGGGCGGGACAGGACGAGCTTTCTTT

v_gene: TRBV5-6
abundance: .
j_gene: TRBJ1-1
d_gene: TRBD1
CDR3aa: CASSPRDRGVDTEAFF
CDR3nt: TGTGCCAGCAGCCCCCGGGACAGGGGAGTGGACACTGAAGCTTTCTTT

v_gene: TRBV19
abundance: .
j_gene: TRBJ1-6
d_gene: TRBD1
CDR3aa: CASSIRGQGIPLHF
CDR3nt: TGTGCCAGTAGTATTCGGGGACAGGGGATACCCCTCCACTTT

v_gene: TRBV2
abundance: .
j_gene: TRBJ2-1
d_gene: .
CDR3aa: CASYTEVGAYEQFF
CDR3nt: TGTGCCAGTTATACCGAGGTTGGGGCATATGAGCAGTTCTTC

v_gene: TRBV2
abundance: .
j_gene: TRBJ2-3
d_gene: .
CDR3aa: CASSEALVGGDTQYF
CDR3nt: TGTGCCAGCAGTGAAGCGCTGGTCGGGGGAGATACGCAGTATTTT

v_gene: TRBV4-1
abundance: once
j_gene: TRBJ2-7
d_gene: TRBD2
CDR3aa: CASSQVGGSYEQYF
CDR3nt: TGCGCCAGCAGCCAAGTCGGGGGGTCCTACGAGCAGTACTTC

v_gene: TRBV4-1
abundance: .
j_gene: TRBJ1-3
d_gene: .
CDR3aa: CASSQVVSLFSGNTIYF
CDR3nt: TGCGCCAGCAGCCAAGTTGTGAGCTTGTTCTCTGGAAACACCATATATTTT

v_gene: TRBV4-1
abundance: .
j_gene: TRBJ1-1
d_gene: TRBD1
CDR3aa: CASSQEDRGGAFF
CDR3nt: TGCGCCAGCAGCCAAGAGGACAGGGGGGGAGCTTTCTTT

v_gene: TRBV27
abundance: .
j_gene: TRBJ2-1
d_gene: TRBD1
CDR3aa: CASSLGTGLPTEQFF
CDR3nt: TGTGCCAGCAGTTTAGGGACAGGACTCCCGACCGAGCAGTTCTTC

v_gene: TRBV7-9
abundance: .
j_gene: TRBJ2-7
d_gene: TRBD2
CDR3aa: CASSLASGTAYEQYF
CDR3nt: TGTGCCAGCAGCTTGGCTAGCGGCACCGCCTACGAGCAGTACTTC

v_gene: TRBV19
abundance: .
j_gene: TRBJ2-3
d_gene: .
CDR3aa: CASSIGGQSTDTQYF
CDR3nt: TGTGCCAGTAGTATTGGAGGACAGAGCACAGATACGCAGTATTTT

v_gene: TRBV9
abundance: .
j_gene: TRBJ2-5
d_gene: TRBD2
CDR3aa: CASSAAGGPGETQYF
CDR3nt: TGTGCCAGCAGCGCAGCGGGAGGGCCGGGAGAGACCCAGTACTTC

v_gene: TRBV28
abundance: .
j_gene: TRBJ2-2
d_gene: TRBD2
CDR3aa: CASTVLAGTNTGELFF
CDR3nt: TGTGCCAGCACCGTCCTAGCGGGTACGAACACCGGGGAGCTGTTTTTT

v_gene: TRBV6-5
abundance: .
j_gene: TRBJ1-4
d_gene: .
CDR3aa: CASSPLREKLFF
CDR3nt: TGTGCCAGCAGCCCCCTGCGGGAAAAACTGTTTTTT

v_gene: TRBV7-9
abundance: .
j_gene: TRBJ1-2
d_gene: .
CDR3aa: CASSLVLRTAPIYGYTF
CDR3nt: TGTGCCAGCAGCTTAGTTCTCCGGACAGCCCCGATCTATGGCTACACCTTC

v_gene: TRBV18
abundance: .
j_gene: TRBJ2-7
d_gene: TRBD1
CDR3aa: CASSPVSQGALGEQYF
CDR3nt: TGTGCCAGCTCACCCGTTTCCCAGGGGGCCTTGGGCGAGCAGTACTTC

v_gene: TRBV27
abundance: .
j_gene: TRBJ2-1
d_gene: .
CDR3aa: CASSQATSSYNEQFF
CDR3nt: TGTGCCAGCAGTCAAGCGACGAGCTCCTACAATGAGCAGTTCTTC

v_gene: TRBV2
abundance: .
j_gene: TRBJ1-4
d_gene: .
CDR3aa: CASIREGEKLFF
CDR3nt: TGTGCCAGCATACGGGAAGGCGAAAAACTGTTTTTT

v_gene: TRBV9
abundance: .
j_gene: TRBJ2-3
d_gene: TRBD1
CDR3aa: CASSIRGQGDTQYF
CDR3nt: TGTGCCAGCAGCATCCGAGGACAGGGAGATACGCAGTATTTT

v_gene: TRBV14
abundance: few
j_gene: TRBJ2-5
d_gene: .
CDR3aa: CASSLAETQYF
CDR3nt: TGTGCCAGCAGCCTCGCGGAGACCCAGTACTTC

v_gene: TRBV4-1
abundance: once
j_gene: TRBJ1-6
d_gene: .
CDR3aa: CASSQGTRGGPLHF
CDR3nt: TGCGCCAGCAGCCAAGGGACCCGAGGGGGACCCCTCCACTTT

v_gene: TRBV7-2
abundance: .
j_gene: TRBJ2-7
d_gene: .
CDR3aa: CASSHRVEAAYEQYF
CDR3nt: TGTGCCAGCAGCCATCGGGTGGAGGCCGCCTACGAGCAGTACTTC

v_gene: TRBV25-1
abundance: .
j_gene: TRBJ1-1
d_gene: .
CDR3aa: CASTAAGAPVNTEAFF
CDR3nt: TGTGCCAGCACCGCGGCAGGGGCCCCCGTCAACACTGAAGCTTTCTTT

v_gene: TRBV5-1
abundance: .
j_gene: TRBJ1-1
d_gene: TRBD1
CDR3aa: CASSRQGDTEAFF
CDR3nt: TGCGCCAGCAGCCGGCAGGGGGACACTGAAGCTTTCTTT

v_gene: TRBV5-6
abundance: .
j_gene: TRBJ1-5
d_gene: TRBD1
CDR3aa: CASSFRGRDRVRAEQPQHF
CDR3nt: TGTGCCAGCAGCTTCAGGGGGCGCGACAGGGTGAGGGCGGAACAGCCCCAGCATTTT

v_gene: TRBV9
abundance: .
j_gene: TRBJ1-6
d_gene: .
CDR3aa: CASSVSSQANSPLHF
CDR3nt: TGTGCCAGCAGCGTATCGTCGCAGGCTAATTCACCCCTCCACTTT

v_gene: TRBV11-2
abundance: once
j_gene: TRBJ2-7
d_gene: .
CDR3aa: CASSLARGDAYEQYF
CDR3nt: TGTGCCAGCAGCTTAGCCCGCGGGGACGCCTACGAGCAGTACTTC

v_gene: TRBV5-6
abundance: .
j_gene: TRBJ2-7
d_gene: TRBD2
CDR3aa: CASSVRTSGIFAGEQYF
CDR3nt: TGTGCCAGCAGCGTAAGGACTAGCGGGATCTTTGCTGGCGAGCAGTACTTC

v_gene: TRBV11-2
abundance: .
j_gene: TRBJ1-1
d_gene: TRBD1
CDR3aa: CASSQRGPANTEAFF
CDR3nt: TGTGCCAGCAGCCAAAGGGGGCCAGCGAACACTGAAGCTTTCTTT

v_gene: TRBV28
abundance: few
j_gene: TRBJ2-1
d_gene: .
CDR3aa: CASSPGTRDSNEQFF
CDR3nt: TGTGCCAGCAGCCCCGGGACTAGGGACAGCAATGAGCAGTTCTTC

v_gene: TRBV5-6
abundance: .
j_gene: TRBJ2-3
d_gene: TRBD2
CDR3aa: CASSRQTSGVADTQYF
CDR3nt: TGTGCCAGCAGCAGGCAGACTAGCGGGGTCGCGGATACGCAGTATTTT

v_gene: TRBV10-3
abundance: .
j_gene: TRBJ2-7
d_gene: .
CDR3aa: CAIRAGSYEQYF
CDR3nt: TGTGCCATCCGGGCGGGATCCTACGAGCAGTACTTC

v_gene: TRBV4-1
abundance: .
j_gene: TRBJ2-1
d_gene: TRBD2
CDR3aa: CASSQGLAGVENEQFF
CDR3nt: TGCGCCAGCAGCCAAGGGCTAGCGGGGGTTGAGAATGAGCAGTTCTTC

v_gene: TRBV5-1
abundance: .
j_gene: TRBJ1-2
d_gene: .
CDR3aa: CASSRDGGANYGYTF
CDR3nt: TGCGCCAGCAGCCGCGACGGGGGAGCTAACTATGGCTACACCTTC

v_gene: TRBV10-2
abundance: .
j_gene: TRBJ2-7
d_gene: .
CDR3aa: CASSESWLYEQYF
CDR3nt: TGCGCCAGCAGTGAGTCTTGGCTCTACGAGCAGTACTTC

v_gene: TRBV5-6
abundance: .
j_gene: TRBJ1-1
d_gene: .
CDR3aa: CASSLWAGLNTEAFF
CDR3nt: TGTGCCAGCAGCTTGTGGGCAGGGTTGAACACTGAAGCTTTCTTT

v_gene: TRBV14
abundance: .
j_gene: TRBJ1-1
d_gene: .
CDR3aa: CASSRDMGSTEAFF
CDR3nt: TGTGCCAGCAGCCGAGACATGGGCAGCACTGAAGCTTTCTTT

v_gene: TRBV16
abundance: .
j_gene: TRBJ2-7
d_gene: TRBD2
CDR3aa: CASSQSTGGAFEQYF
CDR3nt: TGTGCCAGCAGCCAATCCACGGGGGGAGCTTTTGAGCAGTACTTC

v_gene: TRBV5-4
abundance: .
j_gene: TRBJ1-5
d_gene: TRBD1
CDR3aa: CASSHRGNPDQPQHF
CDR3nt: TGTGCCAGCAGCCACAGGGGCAACCCGGATCAGCCCCAGCATTTT

v_gene: TRBV4-1
abundance: .
j_gene: TRBJ2-1
d_gene: TRBD2
CDR3aa: CASRGLAGGRGEQFF
CDR3nt: TGCGCCAGCCGAGGACTAGCGGGAGGGAGAGGGGAGCAGTTCTTC

v_gene: TRBV5-4
abundance: .
j_gene: TRBJ2-5
d_gene: TRBD1
CDR3aa: CASSEGQRQETQYF
CDR3nt: TGTGCCAGCAGCGAGGGACAGCGGCAAGAGACCCAGTACTTC

v_gene: TRBV7-9
abundance: .
j_gene: TRBJ2-7
d_gene: .
CDR3aa: CASRGRTGTTYEQYF
CDR3nt: TGTGCCAGCAGAGGAAGGACGGGAACGACCTACGAGCAGTACTTC

v_gene: TRBV10-3
abundance: .
j_gene: TRBJ1-1
d_gene: TRBD1
CDR3aa: CAIGQGAYTEAFF
CDR3nt: TGTGCCATCGGCCAGGGGGCATACACTGAAGCTTTCTTT

v_gene: TRBV30
abundance: few
j_gene: TRBJ2-1
d_gene: .
CDR3aa: CAWADSKGNAYNEQFF
CDR3nt: TGTGCCTGGGCGGATAGCAAGGGGAACGCCTACAATGAGCAGTTCTTC

v_gene: TRBV11-1
abundance: .
j_gene: TRBJ2-5
d_gene: TRBD2
CDR3aa: CASSRLAGQETQYF
CDR3nt: TGTGCCAGCAGCCGACTAGCGGGCCAAGAGACCCAGTACTTC

v_gene: TRBV28
abundance: .
j_gene: TRBJ1-2
d_gene: TRBD1
CDR3aa: CASSDVRDSVDGYTF
CDR3nt: TGTGCCAGCAGCGACGTCCGGGACAGCGTTGATGGCTACACCTTC

v_gene: TRBV4-2
abundance: .
j_gene: TRBJ2-7
d_gene: .
CDR3aa: CASSQGTGAAYEQYF
CDR3nt: TGTGCCAGCAGCCAAGGAACAGGCGCAGCCTACGAGCAGTACTTC

v_gene: TRBV28
abundance: .
j_gene: TRBJ2-1
d_gene: .
CDR3aa: CASSTPSGGNNEQFF
CDR3nt: TGTGCCAGCAGTACCCCTTCCGGAGGGAACAATGAGCAGTTCTTC

v_gene: TRBV11-2
abundance: few
j_gene: TRBJ2-7
d_gene: TRBD2
CDR3aa: CASSVSGGAEEQYF
CDR3nt: TGTGCCAGCAGCGTTAGCGGGGGGGCGGAAGAGCAGTACTTC

v_gene: TRBV4-1
abundance: .
j_gene: TRBJ2-7
d_gene: TRBD1
CDR3aa: CASSPRQGSHEQYF
CDR3nt: TGCGCCAGCAGCCCCCGACAGGGAAGCCACGAGCAGTACTTC

v_gene: TRBV27
abundance: .
j_gene: TRBJ1-2
d_gene: TRBD1
CDR3aa: CASARKGQGYGYTF
CDR3nt: TGTGCCAGCGCACGAAAGGGACAGGGGTATGGCTACACCTTC

v_gene: TRBV4-2
abundance: .
j_gene: TRBJ2-2
d_gene: .
CDR3aa: CASSQESGFGELFF
CDR3nt: TGTGCCAGCAGCCAAGAGTCCGGGTTTGGGGAGCTGTTTTTT

v_gene: TRBV18
abundance: .
j_gene: TRBJ2-5
d_gene: .
CDR3aa: CASSRLYYAEETQYF
CDR3nt: TGTGCCAGCTCAAGACTATACTACGCCGAAGAGACCCAGTACTTC

v_gene: TRBV6-1
abundance: few
j_gene: TRBJ2-3
d_gene: .
CDR3aa: CASTPGGRDVDTQYF
CDR3nt: TGTGCCAGCACCCCAGGGGGGCGCGACGTGGATACGCAGTATTTT

v_gene: TRBV7-9
abundance: .
j_gene: TRBJ2-7
d_gene: .
CDR3aa: CSSSYRPLPGYEQYF
CDR3nt: TGTTCCAGCAGCTACCGCCCACTACCGGGCTACGAGCAGTACTTC

v_gene: TRBV7-2
abundance: .
j_gene: TRBJ2-1
d_gene: .
CDR3aa: CASSLPGVPYNEQFF
CDR3nt: TGTGCCAGCAGCTTACCCGGGGTGCCCTACAATGAGCAGTTCTTC

v_gene: TRBV29-1
abundance: .
j_gene: TRBJ2-7
d_gene: .
CDR3aa: CSVLTGSYEQYF
CDR3nt: TGCAGCGTGCTCACAGGATCCTACGAGCAGTACTTC